This T cell receptor beta chain was sequenced in a study of blood T cell repertoires in COVID-19. Trimming took 3 bases from V and 7 from J, leaving 10 bases between them. The CDR3 loop spans 12 amino acids. The germline CDR1 and CDR2 sequences are SGHTA and FQGNSA. The authors' processing: Amplification of reference gene primers provided the estimated nucleated cell counts. TCRdb keeps only in-frame clones here, not all; method: immunoSEQ multiplex PCR. V and J calls plus clone size are reproduced from that table; the DNA served to infer D and trimming. Among 100,000 or so clones, 85% were seen once, and the ten largest hold approximately 1.8%.

Sequencing input: peripheral blood. The receptor was isolated from a woman in her 70s with active or convalescent COVID-19. The chain uses TRBV7-2 and TRBJ2-7; D is possibly TRBD1 (6 bases). CDR3 nucleotides: TGTGCCAGCAGCTTTCCCCAGGGGGAGCAGTACTTC. Amino acids: CASSFPQGEQYF.